The 26 T cell receptor beta chains listed next were all sequenced from one sample in a study of CXCR3-negative and CXCR3-positive naive CD8 T cells. The authors made the TRB cDNA libraries by 5' RACE using UMI labels. From its re-call of the 5' RACE reads, TCRdb lists each CDR3 protein once, without DNA. The sample has over 70,000 distinct CDR3 sequences. Specimen: naive CXCR3- CD8+ T cells from blood. Subset noted: CD45RO-CCR7+CD27+CD95- naive CD8+ T cells lacking CXCR3 (TNR3-). Receptor source: a human donor in good health. Some clones in this sample may be carry-over from other donors' samples.

V usage is TRBV29-1 and J usage is TRBJ1-2; the D call from TCRdb, TRBD1, cannot be confirmed without DNA. Per the germline V gene, CDR1 is SQVTM and CDR2 is ANQGSEA. This CDR3 is built from 16 residues. CDR3 sequence reads: CSVEDWTGTRSHGYTF.

The gene calls are TRBV23-1 and TRBJ2-7; the TRBD2 assignment by TCRdb is unverifiable without DNA. TRBV23-1 qualifies as an ORF whose function is uncertain. CDR3 length equals 16 residues. CDR3 residues: CASSLIRGWMAHEQYF.

V gene TRBV7-2 combines with J gene TRBJ2-7; TCRdb outputs TRBD2, but without DNA this stays unchecked. The germline V gene has CDR1 SGHTA and CDR2 FQGNSA. This CDR3 region has 20 residues. CDR3 loop: CASSRTETAAFIGGSGEQYF.

J is TRBJ2-1 and V is TRBV13; checking the TCRdb D call of TRBD2 is not possible without DNA. CDR1 PRHDT and CDR2 FYEKMQ come from the germline V gene (reference sequence). The CDR3 runs 16 residues. The CDR3 loop is CASSPRGLAGDNEQFF. Full variable domain (rest looked up from reference TRBV13 and TRBJ2-1): AAGVIQSPRHLIKEKRETATLKCYPIPRHDTVYWYQQGPGQDPQFLISFYEKMQSDKGSIPDRFSAQQFSDYHSELNMSSLELGDSALYFCASSPRGLAGDNEQFFGPGTRLTVL.

The CDR3 here is CSASGLANHNEQFF. J is TRBJ2-1 and V is TRBV20-1; TCRdb names TRBD2, which stays unverified in the absence of DNA. The germline V gene has CDR1 DFQATT and CDR2 SNEGSKA (reference sequence). The CDR3 runs 14 residues.

The chain's CDR3 is CASSLVVSSVTDTQYF. The chain joins TRBV5-1 to TRBJ2-3; absent DNA, TCRdb's TRBD2 call cannot be checked. The germline CDR1 and CDR2 sequences are SGHRS and YFSETQ. The length of the CDR3 is 16 residues. Drawing the rest from reference TRBV5-1 and TRBJ2-3, the complete variable domain is KAGVTQTPRYLIKTRGQQVTLSCSPISGHRSVSWYQQTPGQGLQFLFEYFSETQRNKGNFPGRFSGRQFSNSRSEMNVSTLELGDSALYLCASSLVVSSVTDTQYFGPGTRLTVL.

The chain couples TRBV15 to TRBJ2-5; TCRdb calls TRBD1, which cannot be checked without DNA. Germline CDR1 LNHNV, CDR2 YYDKDF (reference sequence). This CDR3 has 13 amino acids. Here the CDR3 reads CATTGGSAETQYF.

The V gene is TRBV12-3 or TRBV12-4, the J gene TRBJ2-1. The CDR3 sequence is 14 residues long. The chain's CDR3 is CASTTGALSNEQFF.

The chain employs TRBV12-3 or TRBV12-4 and TRBJ2-2. CDR3 size: 14 residues. The CDR3 loop reads CASSSSDGAGELFF.

The rearrangement uses TRBV7-9 and TRBJ2-7; the D gene TCRdb calls, TRBD2, cannot be checked with no DNA. Germline assignment: CDR1 SEHNR and CDR2 FQNEAQ (reference sequence). This CDR3 comprises 14 residues. CDR3 amino acids: CASSLVAGAREQYF.

The chain joins TRBV29-1 to TRBJ2-1; as DNA is missing, the TRBD1 call by TCRdb cannot be tested. The CDR3 is 14 amino acids. Germline loops: CDR1 SQVTM, CDR2 ANQGSEA. The CDR3 spells CSAPSGQIHNEQFF.

The chain uses TRBV6-5 and TRBJ2-1; TCRdb proposes TRBD1, but this gene call is untestable without DNA. In germline, CDR1 is MNHEY, CDR2 SVGAGI. The CDR3 runs to 15 residues. CDR3 protein: CASSPVTGGNNEQFF.

The genes are TRBV2 and TRBJ2-1; the TCRdb D gene call, TRBD2, has no DNA to confirm it. The CDR3 consists of 18 residues. CDR1 and CDR2 from the germline V gene are SNHLY and FYNNEI. This chain's CDR3 is CASSDGTSGRASYNEQFF.

The rearrangement joins TRBV19 to TRBJ2-1; TCRdb calls TRBD2, which cannot be checked without DNA. This CDR3 has 15 residues. The V gene's germline CDR1 is LNHDA and CDR2 SQIVND (reference sequence). CDR3 amino acids: CATTTSGSFYNEQFF.

CDR3: CSVETSASGSYEQYF. J is TRBJ2-7 and V is TRBV29-1; lacking DNA, the TRBD2 call made by TCRdb goes unchecked. Germline V lookup: CDR1 SQVTM, CDR2 ANQGSEA. The CDR3 covers 15 residues.

The chain carries TRBV7-9 and TRBJ2-3; without DNA, the TCRdb call of TRBD2 cannot be checked. The CDR3 is 15 amino acids. Per the germline V gene, CDR1 is SEHNR and CDR2 is FQNEAQ (reference sequence). CDR3 sequence reads: CASSFYAGFTDTQYF.

The genes are TRBV7-9 and TRBJ1-2; TCRdb returns TRBD1, unconfirmable since there is no DNA. This CDR3 region has 15 residues. Germline V CDR1 and CDR2: SEHNR, FQNEAQ (reference sequence). This CDR3 reads CASSLGTPINYGYTF.

V and J are TRBV29-1 and TRBJ2-2; there is no DNA to check the TCRdb D call of TRBD1. The CDR3 has 15 amino acids. Germline V gene lookup returns CDR1 SQVTM and CDR2 ANQGSEA. The CDR3 here is CRHRIVGLGTGELFF.

J is TRBJ2-4 and V is TRBV11-2; TCRdb picks TRBD1, but there is no DNA to check that call. Germline-derived CDR1 and CDR2 are SGHAT and FQNNGV. The CDR3 spans 16 residues. The CDR3 region is CASSLDTGIRGNIQYF.

The chain recombines TRBV7-6 with TRBJ2-7. The CDR3 is 14 residues long. Looked up from germline, CDR1 is SGHVS and CDR2 is FNYEAQ. The CDR3 protein is CASSLTLYSYEQYF.

The genes are TRBV13 and TRBJ1-1; TCRdb gives TRBD1 as the D gene, but with no DNA this cannot be confirmed. This CDR3 has 15 residues. Germline lookup yields CDR1 PRHDT and CDR2 FYEKMQ (reference sequence). The CDR3 region is CASSTGQTMNTEAFF.

CDR3 protein: CASRLEVRQGSYEQYF. This chain joins TRBV12-2 and TRBJ2-7; the D call of TRBD1 rests on TCRdb alone, since no DNA is present to check it. TRBV12-2 is assigned pseudogene status. This CDR3 contains 16 residues.

The gene calls are TRBV15 and TRBJ1-1; TCRdb's D gene call, TRBD1, goes unchecked for lack of DNA. Germline lookup yields CDR1 LNHNV and CDR2 YYDKDF (reference sequence). CDR3 size: 14 residues. The CDR3 is CATSGRQGHTEAFF. Looking up the rest from reference TRBV15 and TRBJ1-1 gives the full variable domain: DAMVIQNPRYQVTQFGKPVTLSCSQTLNHNVMYWYQQKSSQAPKLLFHYYDKDFNNEADTPDNFQSRRPNTSFCFLDIRSPGLGDTAMYLCATSGRQGHTEAFFGQGTRLTVV.

This chain uses TRBV7-2 with TRBJ1-1; TCRdb's assignment of TRBD1 cannot be checked, as there is no DNA. The CDR3 has 14 residues. Per the germline V gene, CDR1 is SGHTA and CDR2 is FQGNSA. Here the CDR3 reads CASSLRDRGTEAFF.

This rearrangement joins TRBV29-1 to TRBJ2-7. This CDR3 region has 13 residues. The germline CDR1 and CDR2 sequences are SQVTM and ANQGSEA. The CDR3 reads CSVLGGGTYEQYF.

The CDR3 region is CASSSTGAPYEQYF. V and J are TRBV28 and TRBJ2-7; TCRdb's D call, TRBD1, is unchecked because there is no DNA. The CDR3 has 14 residues. Germline loops: CDR1 MDHEN, CDR2 SYDVKM.